The rows below give T cell receptor beta chains drawn from one sample of a study of shared clonotypes between healthy human individuals. Libraries were prepared by immunoSEQ multiplex PCR; TCRdb keeps only in-frame clonotypes and omits some of them. Of millions of clones in the sample, about 92% were seen once. Material for sequencing was naive CD4+ T cells sorted from blood. The receptors stem from a man younger than 30 in good health. The CDR3 runs from the conserved cysteine through the conserved F or W. A D gene is named only where the DNA matches it firmly. A clone size is listed for some rows: how often the clone was seen (once, few, many), or a class if it is expanded.

D	V	size	J	DNA	CDR3
.	TRBV21-1	.	TRBJ1-2	TGTGCCAGCAGCAAAGGTCTGGGTGGCACAGGTGATGGCTACACCTTC	CASSKGLGGTGDGYTF
.	TRBV15	.	TRBJ1-5	TGTGCCACCAGCAGAGACAGGATTGGCAATCAGCCCCAGCATTTT	CATSRDRIGNQPQHF
.	TRBV10-3	.	TRBJ1-4	TGTGCCATCAGTGAGTCTGGAGGGACTAATGAAAAACTGTTTTTT	CAISESGGTNEKLFF
TRBD1	TRBV10-3	.	TRBJ1-1	TGTGCCATCAGCACGACAGGGGCCGCTGAAGCTTTCTTT	CAISTTGAAEAFF
TRBD2	TRBV2	.	TRBJ2-2	TGTGCCAGCACTAGACAGCGGGAGACCGGGGAGCTGTTTTTT	CASTRQRETGELFF
.	TRBV7-2	once	TRBJ2-3	TGTGCCAGCAGCTTACGCGGTGACACAGATACGCAGTATTTT	CASSLRGDTDTQYF
TRBD1	TRBV6-6	.	TRBJ1-4	TGTGCCAGCAGTAGGCCGGGACAGAACGAAAAACTGTTTTTT	CASSRPGQNEKLFF
.	TRBV5-4	.	TRBJ2-1	TGTGCCAGCAGCTTGGACAGAGGCTCCTACAATGAGCAGTTCTTC	CASSLDRGSYNEQFF
TRBD1	TRBV6-1	.	TRBJ2-7	TGTGCCAGCAGTGCCGGGACAGGGAGGGGGCTCGGCTACGAGCAGTACTTC	CASSAGTGRGLGYEQYF
TRBD1	TRBV10-3	.	TRBJ2-1	TGTGCCATCAGCGGGACAGGGGGGTACAATGAGCAGTTCTTC	CAISGTGGYNEQFF
.	TRBV7-9	.	TRBJ2-1	TGTGCCAGCAGCTTTCTACGGGGGGCTGAAAGCTACAATGAGCAGTTCTTC	CASSFLRGAESYNEQFF
.	TRBV11-2	once	TRBJ2-7	TGTGCCAGCAGCGTAGGCGGTGGCGGGTCCTACGAGCAGTACTTC	CASSVGGGGSYEQYF
.	TRBV28	.	TRBJ2-1	TGTGCCAGCAGTTTCTCCCTGCGTTCGGTCGGTGAGCAGTTCTTC	CASSFSLRSVGEQFF
.	TRBV11-2	.	TRBJ2-1	TGTGCCAGCAGCTTAGGCGGCAGCGCCTACCTCAATGAGCAGTTCTTC	CASSLGGSAYLNEQFF
.	TRBV18	.	TRBJ2-7	TGTGCCAGCTCACCCCCCGGGGGCGCAGGGGGAGGCAGGTCCTACGAGCAGTACTTC	CASSPPGGAGGGRSYEQYF
.	TRBV20-1	.	TRBJ2-7	TGCAGTGCTCAAAACTACGAGCAGTACTTC	CSAQNYEQYF
TRBD1	TRBV9	.	TRBJ1-3	TGTGCCAGCAGCGTAGGAGGGACAGGGGGCTCTGGAAACACCATATATTTT	CASSVGGTGGSGNTIYF
.	TRBV7-2	.	TRBJ1-4	TGTGCCAGCAGCTTAGCCCTCTCTCCAGACCATGAAAAACTGTTTTTT	CASSLALSPDHEKLFF
TRBD2	TRBV5-1	.	TRBJ2-5	TGCGCCAGCAGCCCGGGGGTCGGGGGAGCGGGAGTTCGGGAGACCCAGTACTTC	CASSPGVGGAGVRETQYF
.	TRBV9	once	TRBJ2-5	TGTGCCAGCAGCGTAGTGGGTGGCGGAGAGACCCAGTACTTC	CASSVVGGGETQYF
.	TRBV6-1	.	TRBJ1-5	TGTGCCAGCAGTGGAGGGTTAAGCCTAGGTCAGCCCCAGCATTTT	CASSGGLSLGQPQHF
.	TRBV11-2	.	TRBJ2-7	TGTGCCAGCAGCAGTTACTTGAGCGAGCAGTACTTC	CASSSYLSEQYF
.	TRBV18	.	TRBJ1-1	TGTGCCAGCTCACCACCCCGAGGGGGGTTGACTGAAGCTTTCTTT	CASSPPRGGLTEAFF
TRBD1	TRBV2	.	TRBJ2-6	TGTGCCAGCAGCGGACAGGGTCGCGGGGCCAACGTCCTGACTTTC	CASSGQGRGANVLTF
.	TRBV7-9	.	TRBJ2-7	TGTGCCAGCAGCTTACCGAGCTCCTACGAGCAGTACTTC	CASSLPSSYEQYF
.	TRBV7-3	once	TRBJ2-5	TGTGCCAGCAGCCCTGGGGGCGGGGAGACCCAGTACTTC	CASSPGGGETQYF
TRBD2	TRBV5-8	.	TRBJ2-7	TGTGCCAGCAGCTTGGGGATTAGCGGGAGTAGGGACGAGCAGTACTTC	CASSLGISGSRDEQYF
TRBD2	TRBV7-2	.	TRBJ2-1	TGTGCCAGCAGCTTCCAGCGGGGGGGCTACAATGAGCAGTTCTTC	CASSFQRGGYNEQFF
TRBD1	TRBV2	once	TRBJ2-7	TGTGCCAGCCGATTGGACAGGGAGAGCTCCTACGAGCAGTACTTC	CASRLDRESSYEQYF
TRBD1	TRBV27	.	TRBJ2-7	TGTGCCAGCAGTTTAAAGGGACAGGACTTCTACGAGCAGTACTTC	CASSLKGQDFYEQYF
.	TRBV4-1	once	TRBJ1-2	TGCGCCAGCAGCCAAGGAATGGGGGGTCCCTACTACACCTTC	CASSQGMGGPYYTF
TRBD1	TRBV6-5	.	TRBJ2-7	TGTGCCAGCAGTTCCAAGGGGGCTGGCTCCTACGAGCAGTACTTC	CASSSKGAGSYEQYF
TRBD1	TRBV7-7	.	TRBJ2-5	TGTGCTAGCAGCTTACCAGGGGGAGAAGAGACCCAGTACTTC	CASSLPGGEETQYF
TRBD1	TRBV5-1	.	TRBJ2-7	TGCGCCAGCAGCTTGGAGACAGGGACCCACGAGCAGTACTTC	CASSLETGTHEQYF
TRBD1	TRBV28	.	TRBJ1-5	TGTGCCAGCAGTAATCCCTGGGGGACAGGGAGCAATCAGCCCCAGCATTTT	CASSNPWGTGSNQPQHF
.	TRBV7-3	.	TRBJ2-1	TGTGCCAGCAGCTTAATTCCGAGGGGCGATGAGCAGTTCTTC	CASSLIPRGDEQFF
TRBD2	TRBV11-2	.	TRBJ2-2	TGTGCCAGCAGACCTAGCGGGACCACCGGGGAGCTGTTTTTT	CASRPSGTTGELFF
.	TRBV5-6	.	TRBJ2-6	TGTGCCAGCAGCCAAAATACTGGGGCCAACGTCCTGACTTTC	CASSQNTGANVLTF
.	TRBV2	few	TRBJ2-7	TGTGCCAGCAGTCCAGACAAGACATACGAGCAGTACTTC	CASSPDKTYEQYF
.	TRBV9	.	TRBJ2-3	TGTGCCAGCAGCGTGAACCCTGTCGGAGATACGCAGTATTTT	CASSVNPVGDTQYF
.	TRBV19	.	TRBJ2-7	TGTGCCAGTAGTGACAGAATCGAGCAGTACTTC	CASSDRIEQYF
TRBD2	TRBV5-6	.	TRBJ2-7	TGTGCCAGCAGCGGGGGACTAGCGGGAGATGGCGAGCAGTACTTC	CASSGGLAGDGEQYF
.	TRBV6-5	.	TRBJ1-1	TGTGCCAGCAGCCAAAGGCTCGGAGCTTTCTTT	CASSQRLGAFF
TRBD1	TRBV14	.	TRBJ2-7	TGTGCCAGCAGCCACGGACAGGGTACGCACGAGCAGTACTTC	CASSHGQGTHEQYF
.	TRBV19	.	TRBJ2-5	TGTGCCACCCCGGATCCGGAGGCGCGGGAGACCCAGTACTTC	CATPDPEARETQYF
.	TRBV4-2	.	TRBJ2-4	TGTGCCAGCAGCCAGGCTCAGGGGGCCAAAAACATTCAGTACTTC	CASSQAQGAKNIQYF
.	TRBV6-1	once	TRBJ1-4	TGTGCCAGCTCGTGGACAGCCTCTAATGAAAAACTGTTTTTT	CASSWTASNEKLFF
TRBD2	TRBV6-5	.	TRBJ2-1	TGTGCCAGCAGTTCTCCCGGGGGGGTCTGGGAGCAGTTCTTC	CASSSPGGVWEQFF
TRBD1	TRBV19	.	TRBJ1-2	TGTGCCAGTAGTTCACAGGGGCCTAACTATGGCTACACCTTC	CASSSQGPNYGYTF
.	TRBV10-3	.	TRBJ2-1	TGTGCCATCAGCGCGGCCGGGAATGAGCAGTTCTTC	CAISAAGNEQFF
.	TRBV7-8	.	TRBJ2-5	TGTGCCAGCAGCTTCCCAATAGAGATAGCGGAGCAAGAGACCCAGTACTTC	CASSFPIEIAEQETQYF
.	TRBV11-2	.	TRBJ1-2	TGTGCCAGCAGCGCCAACAGGGAAACGTACACCTTC	CASSANRETYTF
.	TRBV30	.	TRBJ1-5	TGTGCCTGGAGAAGTCCCAACGGGGATTATCAGCCCCAGCATTTT	CAWRSPNGDYQPQHF
TRBD2	TRBV30	.	TRBJ2-1	TGTGCCTGGAGTGTACGAGCGGGAGGGCGAAATGAGCAGTTCTTC	CAWSVRAGGRNEQFF
.	TRBV15	.	TRBJ1-2	TGTGCCACCAGCAGAGATACTAACTATGGCTACACCTTC	CATSRDTNYGYTF
.	TRBV7-2	.	TRBJ2-1	TGTGCCAGCAGCTTAGCGACGATGGTAGTTTTCAATGAGCAGTTCTTC	CASSLATMVVFNEQFF
.	TRBV9	.	TRBJ2-5	TGTGCCAGCAGCTGGTCCTGGGAGATTAACCAAGAGACCCAGTACTTC	CASSWSWEINQETQYF
.	TRBV29-1	once	TRBJ2-1	TGCAGCTCGAAAGTGTCCCACGGGATAGGAGGGGGTGAGCAGTTCTTC	CSSKVSHGIGGGEQFF